What follows are 3 T cell receptor beta chains derived from one specimen sequenced in a study of identifying expanded T cells in peripheral blood. Assay: immunoSEQ multiplex PCR; the TCRdb copy retains only in-frame clones and omits some. This sample has approximately 75,000 clones, with under 90% found just once. Sequenced material: blood. Source of these receptors: a person aged 18 to 69 in good health.

The sample holds one count of this clone. The rearrangement links TRBV6-5 to TRBJ2-7, with TRBD1 as a possible D gene (5 bases). V lost 2 bases, J lost 0 bases, and 5 bases lay in between. Per the germline V gene, CDR1 is MNHEY and CDR2 is SVGAGI. The CDR3 sequence is 13 residues long. This CDR3 is CASSYGHSYEQYF. For the CDR3, the DNA is TGTGCCAGCAGTTACGGACACTCCTACGAGCAGTACTTC.

This chain uses TRBV7-2 with TRBJ2-3, with TRBD2 as a possible D gene (6 bases). Trimming took off 2 bases at V and 1 base at J, with 10 bases between the two ends. The CDR3 has 15 residues. Germline V CDR1 and CDR2: SGHTA, FQGNSA. The chain's CDR3 is CASSLQASGTDTQYF. DNA of the CDR3: TGTGCCAGCAGCTTACAGGCTAGCGGCACAGATACGCAGTATTTT.

The genes are TRBV6-6 and TRBJ2-6, with D perhaps being TRBD1 or TRBD2 (5 bases each). The CDR3 spans 15 residues. CDR1 and CDR2 (germline): MNHNY, SVGAGI (reference sequence). V lost 2 bases and J lost 0, with 5 bases in between. For the CDR3, the DNA is TGTGCCAGCAGTTACGGGGGCTCTGGGGCCAACGTCCTGACTTTC. Translated: CASSYGGSGANVLTF.